This T cell receptor beta chain stems from a study of Graves' ophthalmopathy and Graves' hyperthyroidism. Turning to the study itself: Before any treatment was given, at initial diagnosis, peripheral blood was collected. Study outcomes and limitations: Thyroid clonotypes that were expanded above 0.001 frequency mostly also appeared in blood.

Transcripts of RNA were the source for amplifying TCR beta CDR3 regions. First-round RT-PCR used HTBI primers; second-round multiplex PCR followed. TCRdb re-called the multiplex PCR reads through MiXCR, storing one row per CDR3 protein. The table records about 620,000 distinct CDR3 sequences, 20% to 25% of them present only once. Looked up from germline, CDR1 is LGHDT and CDR2 is YNNKEL (reference sequence). There are 16 residues in the CDR3. Trimming at V came to 3 bases and at J to 0 bases, leaving 5 bases not matched to a gene. Of note for this clonotype: What it binds is not known.

Serum thyroxine and TRAb, along with clinical symptoms, thyroid ultrasound and orbital computed tomography, were what diagnosis relied on. The sequencing input was peripheral blood. The sequence was obtained from a woman younger than 30 with stable Graves' hyperthyroidism. Some clones in this sample may be carry-over from other donors' samples. This rearrangement joins TRBV3-1 to TRBJ2-7; TRBD2 agrees at 10 bases. Here the CDR3 reads CASSQGRTSGSYEQYF. CDR3 DNA: TGTGCCAGCAGCCAGGGTCGGACTAGCGGCTCCTACGAGCAGTACTTC.